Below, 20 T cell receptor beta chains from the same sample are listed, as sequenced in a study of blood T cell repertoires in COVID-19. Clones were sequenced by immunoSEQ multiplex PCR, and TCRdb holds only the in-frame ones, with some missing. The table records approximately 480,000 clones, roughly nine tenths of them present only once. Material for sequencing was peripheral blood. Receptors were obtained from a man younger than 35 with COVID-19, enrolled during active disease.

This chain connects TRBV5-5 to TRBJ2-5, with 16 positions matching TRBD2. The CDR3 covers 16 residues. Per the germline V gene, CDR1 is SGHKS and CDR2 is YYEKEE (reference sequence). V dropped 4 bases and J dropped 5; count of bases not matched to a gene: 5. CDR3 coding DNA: TGTGCCAGCAGCAAGGGACTAGCGGGAGGGGGCGAGACCCAGTACTTC. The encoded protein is CASSKGLAGGGETQYF.

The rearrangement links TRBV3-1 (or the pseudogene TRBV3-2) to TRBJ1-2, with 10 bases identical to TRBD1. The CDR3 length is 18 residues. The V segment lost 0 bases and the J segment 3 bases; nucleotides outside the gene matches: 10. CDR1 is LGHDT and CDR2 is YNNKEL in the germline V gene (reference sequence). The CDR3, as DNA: TGTGCCAGCAGCCAAGACGTAAATACGGGGACAGGGGACTATGGCTACACCTTC. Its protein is CASSQDVNTGTGDYGYTF.

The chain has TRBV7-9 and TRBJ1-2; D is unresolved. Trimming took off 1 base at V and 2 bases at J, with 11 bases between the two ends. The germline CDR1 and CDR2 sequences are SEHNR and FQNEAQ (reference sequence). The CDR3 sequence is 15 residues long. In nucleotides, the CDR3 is TGTGCCAGCAGCTTAGGCCGGGAGCGCAACTATGGCTACACCTTC. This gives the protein CASSLGRERNYGYTF.

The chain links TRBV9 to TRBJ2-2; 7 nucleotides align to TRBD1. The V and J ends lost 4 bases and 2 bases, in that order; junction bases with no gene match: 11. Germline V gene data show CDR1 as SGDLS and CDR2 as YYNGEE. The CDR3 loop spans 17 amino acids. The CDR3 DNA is TGTGCCAGCAGCCTTTTTACACAGGGGTCAAACACCGGGGAGCTGTTTTTT. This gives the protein CASSLFTQGSNTGELFF.

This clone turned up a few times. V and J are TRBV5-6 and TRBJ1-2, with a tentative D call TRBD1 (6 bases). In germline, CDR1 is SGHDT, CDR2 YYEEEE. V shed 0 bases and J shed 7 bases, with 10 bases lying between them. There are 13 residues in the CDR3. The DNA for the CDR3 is TGTGCCAGCAGCTTGGAAACAGGGTCTGGCTACACCTTC. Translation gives CASSLETGSGYTF.

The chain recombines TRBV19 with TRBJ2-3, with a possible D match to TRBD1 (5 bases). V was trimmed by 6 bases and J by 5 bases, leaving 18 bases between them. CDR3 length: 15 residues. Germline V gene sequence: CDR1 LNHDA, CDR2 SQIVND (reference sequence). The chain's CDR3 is CASSLRQGTLDTQYF. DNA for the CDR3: TGTGCCAGTAGCCTGCGGCAGGGAACGTTAGATACGCAGTATTTT. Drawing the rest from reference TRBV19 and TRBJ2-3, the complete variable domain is DGGITQSPKYLFRKEGQNVTLSCEQNLNHDAMYWYRQDPGQGLRLIYYSQIVNDFQKGDIAEGYSVSREKKESFPLTVTSAQKNPTAFYLCASSLRQGTLDTQYFGPGTRLTVL.

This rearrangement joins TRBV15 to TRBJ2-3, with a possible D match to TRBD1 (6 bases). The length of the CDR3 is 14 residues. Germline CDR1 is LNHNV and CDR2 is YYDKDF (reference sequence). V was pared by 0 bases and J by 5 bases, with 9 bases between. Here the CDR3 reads CATSRETQGDTQYF. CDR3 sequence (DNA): TGTGCCACCAGCAGAGAGACACAGGGAGATACGCAGTATTTT.

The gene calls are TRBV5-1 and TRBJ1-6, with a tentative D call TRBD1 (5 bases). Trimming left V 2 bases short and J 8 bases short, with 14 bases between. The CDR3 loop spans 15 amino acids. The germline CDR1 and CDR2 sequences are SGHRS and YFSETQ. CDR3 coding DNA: TGCGCCAGCAGCTTTACATCGGGGGTGGATTCACCCCTCCACTTT. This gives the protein CASSFTSGVDSPLHF.

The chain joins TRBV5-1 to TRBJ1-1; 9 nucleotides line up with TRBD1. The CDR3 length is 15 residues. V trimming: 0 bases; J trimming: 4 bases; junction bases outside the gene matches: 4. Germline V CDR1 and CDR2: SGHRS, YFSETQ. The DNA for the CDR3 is TGCGCCAGCAGCTTGGTTGGACAGGGGACCACTGAAGCTTTCTTT. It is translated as CASSLVGQGTTEAFF.

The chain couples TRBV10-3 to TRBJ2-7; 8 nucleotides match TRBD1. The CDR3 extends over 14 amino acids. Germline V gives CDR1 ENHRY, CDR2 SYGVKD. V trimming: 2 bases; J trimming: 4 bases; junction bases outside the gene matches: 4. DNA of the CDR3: TGTGCCATCAGTGAGGACAGGGGAGTATACGAGCAGTACTTC. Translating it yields CAISEDRGVYEQYF.

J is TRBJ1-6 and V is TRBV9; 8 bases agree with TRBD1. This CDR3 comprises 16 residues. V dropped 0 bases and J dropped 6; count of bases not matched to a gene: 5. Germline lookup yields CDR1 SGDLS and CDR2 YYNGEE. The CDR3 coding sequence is TGTGCCAGCAGCGTAGATCCCACAGGGGGTAATTCACCCCTCCACTTT. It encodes CASSVDPTGGNSPLHF.

CDR3 residues: CASSLTGRSRETQYF. CDR3 in DNA: TGCGCCAGCAGCTTGACCGGGAGGTCGAGGGAGACCCAGTACTTC. The gene calls are TRBV5-1 and TRBJ2-5; 7 nucleotides line up with TRBD2. The CDR3 has 15 residues. Trimming took 1 base from V and 5 from J; bases not matched to a gene: 8. The V gene's germline CDR1 is SGHRS and CDR2 YFSETQ.

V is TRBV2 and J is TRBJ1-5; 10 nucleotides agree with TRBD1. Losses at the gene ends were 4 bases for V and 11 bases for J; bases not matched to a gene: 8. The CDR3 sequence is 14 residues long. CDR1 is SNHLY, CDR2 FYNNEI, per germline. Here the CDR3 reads CASSGGTGAMAQHF. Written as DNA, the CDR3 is TGTGCCAGCAGTGGTGGGACAGGGGCGATGGCCCAGCATTTT.

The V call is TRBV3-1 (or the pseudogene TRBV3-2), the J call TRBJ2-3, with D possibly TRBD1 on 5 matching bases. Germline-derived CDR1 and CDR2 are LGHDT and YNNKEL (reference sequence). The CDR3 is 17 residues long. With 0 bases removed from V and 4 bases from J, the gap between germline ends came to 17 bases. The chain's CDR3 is CASSQEGRTLQPDTQYF. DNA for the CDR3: TGTGCCAGCAGCCAAGAAGGACGGACACTACAACCAGATACGCAGTATTTT.

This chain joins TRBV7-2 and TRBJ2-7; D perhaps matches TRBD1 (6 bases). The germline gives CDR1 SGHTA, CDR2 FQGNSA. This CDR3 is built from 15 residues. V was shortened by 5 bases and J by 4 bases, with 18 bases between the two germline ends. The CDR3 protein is CASSINSGTQYEQYF. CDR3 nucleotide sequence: TGTGCCAGCAGCATAAATTCCGGGACACAATACGAGCAGTACTTC. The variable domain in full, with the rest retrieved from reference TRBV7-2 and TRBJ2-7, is GAGVSQSPSNKVTEKGKDVELRCDPISGHTALYWYRQSLGQGLEFLIYFQGNSAPDKSGLPSDRFSAERTGGSVSTLTIQRTQQEDSAVYLCASSINSGTQYEQYFGPGTRLTVT.

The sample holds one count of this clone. This CDR3 reads CASREGQVNYGYTF. The CDR3 bases are TGTGCCAGCAGGGAGGGACAGGTTAACTATGGCTACACCTTC. This chain joins TRBV2 and TRBJ1-2, with TRBD1 identical over 8 bases. The V gene's germline CDR1 is SNHLY and CDR2 FYNNEI. V shed 6 bases and J 1 base; nucleotides not matched to a gene: 4. There are 14 residues in the CDR3.

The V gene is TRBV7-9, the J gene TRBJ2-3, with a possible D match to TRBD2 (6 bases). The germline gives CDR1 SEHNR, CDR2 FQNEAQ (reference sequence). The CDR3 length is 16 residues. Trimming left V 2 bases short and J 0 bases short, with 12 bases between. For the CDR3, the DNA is TGTGCCAGCAGCTTAACGAAGGCGGGAAGCACAGATACGCAGTATTTT. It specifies CASSLTKAGSTDTQYF.

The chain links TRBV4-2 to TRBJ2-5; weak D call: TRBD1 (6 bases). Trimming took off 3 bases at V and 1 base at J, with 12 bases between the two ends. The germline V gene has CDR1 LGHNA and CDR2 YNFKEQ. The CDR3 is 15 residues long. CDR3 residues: CASSQFLGGQETQYF. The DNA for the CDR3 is TGTGCCAGCAGCCAGTTTTTAGGGGGCCAAGAGACCCAGTACTTC.

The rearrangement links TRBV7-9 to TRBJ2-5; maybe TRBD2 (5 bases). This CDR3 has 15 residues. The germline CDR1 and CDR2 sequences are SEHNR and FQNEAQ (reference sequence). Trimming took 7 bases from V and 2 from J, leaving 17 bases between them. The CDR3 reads CASTLSRGVQETQYF. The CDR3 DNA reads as TGTGCCAGCACCCTCTCCCGGGGAGTACAAGAGACCCAGTACTTC.

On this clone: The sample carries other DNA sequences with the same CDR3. As DNA, the CDR3 is TGTGCCAGCAGCTTAGGAGGTGTGGAGACCCAGTACTTC. It translates to CASSLGGVETQYF. The chain carries TRBV11-2 and TRBJ2-5; D unclear. CDR1 is SGHAT, CDR2 FQNNGV, per germline. The ends were cut back, 1 base at V and 5 bases at J, with 8 bases in the middle. The CDR3 length is 13 residues. The variable domain in full, with the rest retrieved from reference TRBV11-2 and TRBJ2-5, is EAGVAQSPRYKIIEKRQSVAFWCNPISGHATLYWYQQILGQGPKLLIQFQNNGVVDDSQLPKDRFSAERLKGVDSTLKIQPAKLEDSAVYLCASSLGGVETQYFGPGTRLLVL.